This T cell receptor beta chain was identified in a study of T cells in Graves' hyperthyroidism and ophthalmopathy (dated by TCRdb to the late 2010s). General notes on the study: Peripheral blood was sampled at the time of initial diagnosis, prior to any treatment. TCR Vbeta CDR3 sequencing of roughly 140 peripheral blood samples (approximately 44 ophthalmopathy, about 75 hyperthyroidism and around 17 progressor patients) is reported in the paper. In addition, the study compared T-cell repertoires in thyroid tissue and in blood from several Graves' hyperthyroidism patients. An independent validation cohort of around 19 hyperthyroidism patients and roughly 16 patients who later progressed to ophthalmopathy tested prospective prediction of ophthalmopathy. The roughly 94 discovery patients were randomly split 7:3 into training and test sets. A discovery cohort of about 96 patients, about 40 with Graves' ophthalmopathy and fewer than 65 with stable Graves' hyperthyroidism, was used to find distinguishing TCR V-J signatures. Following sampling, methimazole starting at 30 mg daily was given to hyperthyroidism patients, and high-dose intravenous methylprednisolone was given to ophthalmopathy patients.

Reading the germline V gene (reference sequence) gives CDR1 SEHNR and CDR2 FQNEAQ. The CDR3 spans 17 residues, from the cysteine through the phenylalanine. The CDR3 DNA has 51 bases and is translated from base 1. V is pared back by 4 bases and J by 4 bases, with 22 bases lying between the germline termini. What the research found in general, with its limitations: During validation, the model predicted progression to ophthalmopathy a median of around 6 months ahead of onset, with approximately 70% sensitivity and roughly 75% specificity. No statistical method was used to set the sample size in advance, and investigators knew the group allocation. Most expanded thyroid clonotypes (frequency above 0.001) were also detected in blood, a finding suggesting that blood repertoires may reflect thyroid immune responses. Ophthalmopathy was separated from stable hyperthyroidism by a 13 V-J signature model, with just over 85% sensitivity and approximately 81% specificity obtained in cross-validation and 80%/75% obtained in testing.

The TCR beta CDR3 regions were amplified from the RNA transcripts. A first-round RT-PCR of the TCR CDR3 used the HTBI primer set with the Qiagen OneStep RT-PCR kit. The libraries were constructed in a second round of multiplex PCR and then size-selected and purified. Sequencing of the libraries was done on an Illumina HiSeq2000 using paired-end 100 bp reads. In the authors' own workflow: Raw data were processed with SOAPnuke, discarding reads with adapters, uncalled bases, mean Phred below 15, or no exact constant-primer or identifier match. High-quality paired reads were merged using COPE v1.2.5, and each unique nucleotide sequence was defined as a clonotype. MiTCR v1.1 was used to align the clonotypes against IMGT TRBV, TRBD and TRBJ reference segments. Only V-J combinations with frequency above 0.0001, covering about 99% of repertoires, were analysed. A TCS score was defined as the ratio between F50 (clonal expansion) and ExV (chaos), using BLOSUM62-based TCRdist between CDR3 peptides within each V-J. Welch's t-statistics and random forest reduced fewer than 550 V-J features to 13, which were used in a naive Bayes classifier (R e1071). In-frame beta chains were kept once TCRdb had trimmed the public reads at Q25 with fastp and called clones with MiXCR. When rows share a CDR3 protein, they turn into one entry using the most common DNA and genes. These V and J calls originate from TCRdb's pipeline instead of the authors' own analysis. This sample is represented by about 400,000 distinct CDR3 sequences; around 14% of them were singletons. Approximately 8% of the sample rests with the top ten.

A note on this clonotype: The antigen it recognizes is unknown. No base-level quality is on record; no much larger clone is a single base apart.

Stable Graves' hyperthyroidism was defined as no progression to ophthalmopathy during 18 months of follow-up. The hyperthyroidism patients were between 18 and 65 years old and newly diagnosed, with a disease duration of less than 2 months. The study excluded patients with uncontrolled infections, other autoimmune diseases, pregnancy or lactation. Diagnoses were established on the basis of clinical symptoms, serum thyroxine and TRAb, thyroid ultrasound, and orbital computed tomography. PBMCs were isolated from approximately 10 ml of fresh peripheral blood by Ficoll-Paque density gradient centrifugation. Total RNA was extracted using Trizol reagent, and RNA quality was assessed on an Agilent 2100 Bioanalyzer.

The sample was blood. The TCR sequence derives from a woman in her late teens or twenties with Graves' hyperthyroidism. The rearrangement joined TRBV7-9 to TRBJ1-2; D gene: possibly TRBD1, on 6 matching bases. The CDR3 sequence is CASSSQGGGIQGYGYTF. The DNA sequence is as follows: TGTGCCAGCAGCTCCCAGGGAGGGGGGATACAGGGCTATGGCTACACCTTC.